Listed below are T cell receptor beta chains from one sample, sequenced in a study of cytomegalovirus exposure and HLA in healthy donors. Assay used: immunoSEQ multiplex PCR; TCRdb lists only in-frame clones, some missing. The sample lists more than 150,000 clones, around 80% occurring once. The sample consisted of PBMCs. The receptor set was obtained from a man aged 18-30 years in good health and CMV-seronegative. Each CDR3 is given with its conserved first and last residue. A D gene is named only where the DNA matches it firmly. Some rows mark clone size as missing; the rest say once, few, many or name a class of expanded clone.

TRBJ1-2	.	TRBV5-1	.	CASSLGRDAGGYTF	TGCGCCAGCAGCCTCGGACGAGACGCGGGTGGCTACACCTTC
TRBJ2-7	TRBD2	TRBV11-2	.	CASSLLVGLAGLYEQYF	TGTGCCAGCAGCCTCCTCGTTGGTTTAGCGGGCCTCTACGAGCAGTACTTC
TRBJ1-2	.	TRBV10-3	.	CAISGGVYSNYGYTF	TGTGCCATCAGTGGGGGGGTATATTCTAACTATGGCTACACCTTC
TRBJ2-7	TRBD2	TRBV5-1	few	CASSLGGLAGGPTNEQYF	TGCGCCAGCAGCTTGGGGGGACTAGCGGGAGGGCCAACGAACGAGCAGTACTTC
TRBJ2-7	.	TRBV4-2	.	CASSPAGPSSYEQYF	TGTGCCAGCAGCCCAGCCGGTCCTAGCTCCTACGAGCAGTACTTC
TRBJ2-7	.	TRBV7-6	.	CASSSRLEPYEQYF	TGTGCCAGCAGCTCCCGACTGGAACCCTACGAGCAGTACTTC
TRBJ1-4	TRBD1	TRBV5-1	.	CASSLQGFNEKLFF	TGCGCCAGCAGCTTACAGGGGTTTAATGAAAAACTGTTTTTT
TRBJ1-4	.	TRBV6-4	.	CASSWPGQNNEKLFF	TGTGCCAGCAGTTGGCCTGGTCAGAATAATGAAAAACTGTTTTTT
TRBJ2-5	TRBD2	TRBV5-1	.	CASRAGTSGTQETQYF	TGCGCCAGCAGGGCCGGGACTAGCGGTACCCAAGAGACCCAGTACTTC
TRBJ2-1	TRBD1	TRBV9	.	CASSVGQGHNEQFF	TGTGCCAGCAGCGTGGGACAGGGGCACAATGAGCAGTTCTTC
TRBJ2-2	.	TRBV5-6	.	CASCIRVGELFF	TGTGCCAGCTGCATCAGGGTCGGGGAGCTGTTTTTT
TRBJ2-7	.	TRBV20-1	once	CSARDRAEQYF	TGCAGTGCTAGAGACAGGGCCGAGCAGTACTTC
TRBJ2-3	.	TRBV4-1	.	CASSLIGVGSTDTQYF	TGCGCCAGCAGCCTGATTGGAGTTGGCAGCACAGATACGCAGTATTTT
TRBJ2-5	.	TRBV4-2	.	CASSQEGGRETQYF	TGTGCCAGCAGCCAAGAGGGGGGGCGAGAGACCCAGTACTTC
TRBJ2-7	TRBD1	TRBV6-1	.	CASSAGTGTLYEQYF	TGTGCCAGCAGCGCCGGGACAGGGACGCTTTACGAGCAGTACTTC
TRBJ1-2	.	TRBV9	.	CASSVSGSMDYTF	TGTGCCAGCAGCGTATCAGGCAGTATGGACTACACCTTC
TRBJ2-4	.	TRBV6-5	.	CAKGGTAYRENIQYF	TGTGCCAAGGGGGGGACTGCCTATCGGGAGAACATTCAGTACTTC
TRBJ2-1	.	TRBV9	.	CASSVQDSSGTLKQFF	TGTGCCAGCAGCGTACAGGACTCCTCTGGCACCTTAAAGCAGTTCTTC
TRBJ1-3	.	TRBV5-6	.	CASSLAGSTSGNTIYF	TGTGCCAGCAGCTTGGCAGGCAGCACCTCTGGAAACACCATATATTTT
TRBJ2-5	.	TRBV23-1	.	CASSQSTRGRRETQYF	TGCGCCAGCAGTCAATCAACCAGGGGCAGAAGGGAGACCCAGTACTTC
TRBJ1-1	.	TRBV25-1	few	CASSELYEAFF	TGTGCCAGCAGTGAACTCTATGAAGCTTTCTTT
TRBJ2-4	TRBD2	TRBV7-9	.	CASSSLAASFAKNIQYF	TGTGCCAGCAGCTCCCTAGCGGCCTCTTTTGCCAAAAACATTCAGTACTTC
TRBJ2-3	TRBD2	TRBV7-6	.	CASSSTGGPGDTQYF	TGTGCCAGCAGTAGTACGGGAGGGCCGGGAGATACGCAGTATTTT
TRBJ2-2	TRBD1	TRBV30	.	CAWRWTGMNTGELFF	TGTGCCTGGAGGTGGACAGGGATGAACACCGGGGAGCTGTTTTTT
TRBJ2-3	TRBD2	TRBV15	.	CATSRGTSGGADTQYF	TGTGCCACCAGCAGGGGGACTAGCGGGGGAGCGGATACGCAGTATTTT
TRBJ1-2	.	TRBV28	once	CASSLSGRGSLAGYTF	TGTGCCAGCAGTTTATCTGGCAGGGGAAGTCTGGCTGGCTACACCTTC
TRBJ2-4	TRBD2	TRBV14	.	CASQLAGQNIQYF	TGTGCCAGCCAACTAGCGGGACAAAACATTCAGTACTTC
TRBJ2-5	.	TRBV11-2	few	CASSLDLMRSGETQYF	TGTGCCAGCAGCTTAGATTTGATGCGGAGCGGGGAGACCCAGTACTTC
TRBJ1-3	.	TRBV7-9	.	CASSLVRQALSGNTIYF	TGTGCCAGCAGCTTAGTCCGCCAGGCCCTCTCTGGAAACACCATATATTTT
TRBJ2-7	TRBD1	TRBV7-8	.	CASSLGQGAGEQYF	TGTGCCAGCAGCTTAGGACAGGGGGCTGGCGAGCAGTACTTC
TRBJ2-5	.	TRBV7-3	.	CASSFGGSSEETQYF	TGTGCCAGCAGCTTCGGAGGGAGTAGTGAGGAGACCCAGTACTTC
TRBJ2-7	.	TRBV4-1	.	CASSQEDTFSEQYF	TGCGCCAGCAGCCAAGAAGACACCTTCTCCGAGCAGTACTTC
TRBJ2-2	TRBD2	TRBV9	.	CASSVVAGGPQGTGELFF	TGTGCCAGCAGCGTAGTAGCGGGAGGGCCGCAGGGGACCGGGGAGCTGTTTTTT
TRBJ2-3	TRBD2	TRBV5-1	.	CASSSSSAGGADTQYF	TGCGCCAGCAGCTCATCCTCCGCGGGGGGCGCAGATACGCAGTATTTT
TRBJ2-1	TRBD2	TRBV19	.	CASRPIEPGLAENNEQFF	TGTGCCAGTAGACCAATAGAACCGGGACTAGCGGAAAACAATGAGCAGTTCTTC
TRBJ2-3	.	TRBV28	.	CASGAVVDTQYF	TGTGCCTCTGGGGCGGTGGTAGATACGCAGTATTTT
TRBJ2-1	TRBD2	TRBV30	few	CAWSPSGYSYNEQFF	TGTGCCTGGAGCCCTAGCGGCTACTCCTACAATGAGCAGTTCTTC
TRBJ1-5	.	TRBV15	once	CATSGSGQGFQPQHF	TGTGCCACCAGCGGGTCTGGGCAGGGGTTTCAGCCCCAGCATTTT
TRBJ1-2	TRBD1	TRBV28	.	CASSLGQDPGYTF	TGTGCCAGCAGTTTAGGACAGGATCCTGGCTACACCTTC
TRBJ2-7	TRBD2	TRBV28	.	CASRGEAGVREQYF	TGTGCCAGCAGAGGCGAAGCGGGAGTTCGCGAGCAGTACTTC
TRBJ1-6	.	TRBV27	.	CASMESQRSPLHF	TGTGCCAGCATGGAGAGTCAGCGTTCACCCCTCCACTTT
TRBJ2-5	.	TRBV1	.	CTSSQPGTSGAQETQYF	TGCACCAGCAGCCAACCCGGGACTAGCGGGGCCCAAGAGACCCAGTACTTC
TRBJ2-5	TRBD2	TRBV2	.	CASSAVAGGPQTQYF	TGTGCCAGCAGTGCGGTAGCGGGGGGGCCACAGACCCAGTACTTC
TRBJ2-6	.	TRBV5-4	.	CASSLQNAGANVLTF	TGTGCCAGCAGCTTGCAGAATGCTGGGGCCAACGTCCTGACTTTC
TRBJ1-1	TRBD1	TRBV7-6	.	CASSPRQGAEAFF	TGTGCCAGCAGCCCCCGACAGGGGGCTGAAGCTTTCTTT
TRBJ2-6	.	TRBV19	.	CASSPVRAGANVLTF	TGTGCCAGTAGTCCGGTCAGGGCTGGGGCCAACGTCCTGACTTTC
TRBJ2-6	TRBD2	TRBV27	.	CASSLHQDAGGSGANVLTF	TGTGCCAGCAGTTTACATCAGGACGCGGGGGGCTCTGGGGCCAACGTCCTGACTTTC
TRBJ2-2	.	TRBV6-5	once	CASGYPRGNTGELFF	TGTGCCAGCGGTTACCCCCGGGGTAACACCGGGGAGCTGTTTTTT
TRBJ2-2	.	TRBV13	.	CASSSGWNTGELFF	TGTGCCAGCAGCTCCGGTTGGAACACCGGGGAGCTGTTTTTT
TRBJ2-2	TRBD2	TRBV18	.	CASSRGLAGVATGELFF	TGTGCCAGCTCACGGGGACTAGCGGGAGTGGCCACCGGGGAGCTGTTTTTT
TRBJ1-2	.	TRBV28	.	CASSLGGSRGWGYTF	TGTGCCAGCAGTTTGGGGGGGAGCAGGGGATGGGGCTACACCTTC